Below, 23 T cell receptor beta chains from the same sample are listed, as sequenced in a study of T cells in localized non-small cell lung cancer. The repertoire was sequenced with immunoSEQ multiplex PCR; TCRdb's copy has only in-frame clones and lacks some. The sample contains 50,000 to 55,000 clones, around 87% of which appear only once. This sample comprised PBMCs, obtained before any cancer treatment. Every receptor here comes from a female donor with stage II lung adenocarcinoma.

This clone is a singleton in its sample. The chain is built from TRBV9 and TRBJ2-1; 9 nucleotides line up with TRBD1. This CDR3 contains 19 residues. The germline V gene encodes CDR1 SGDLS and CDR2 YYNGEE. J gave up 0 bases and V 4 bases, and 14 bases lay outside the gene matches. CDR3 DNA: TGTGCCAGCAGCCCGGGGACAGGGTCTGTCAAGGGCTCCTACAATGAGCAGTTCTTC. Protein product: CASSPGTGSVKGSYNEQFF.

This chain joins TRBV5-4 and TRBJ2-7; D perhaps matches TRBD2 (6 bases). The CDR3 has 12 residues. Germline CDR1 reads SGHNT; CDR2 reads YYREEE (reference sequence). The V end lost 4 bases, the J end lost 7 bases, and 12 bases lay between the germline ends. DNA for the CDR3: TGTGCCAGCAGCCCCCACGGGGGAGAGCAGTACTTC. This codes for CASSPHGGEQYF.

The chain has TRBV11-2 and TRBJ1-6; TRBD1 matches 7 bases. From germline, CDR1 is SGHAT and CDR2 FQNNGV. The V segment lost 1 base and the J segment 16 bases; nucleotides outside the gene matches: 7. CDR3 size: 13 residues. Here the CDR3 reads CASSLGIGTALHF. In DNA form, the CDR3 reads TGTGCCAGCAGCTTAGGCATCGGGACAGCACTCCACTTT.

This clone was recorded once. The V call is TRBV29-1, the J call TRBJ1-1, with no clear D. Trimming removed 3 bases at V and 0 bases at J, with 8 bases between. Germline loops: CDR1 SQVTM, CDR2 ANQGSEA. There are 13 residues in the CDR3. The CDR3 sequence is CSVDGSLNTEAFF. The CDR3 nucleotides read TGCAGCGTTGACGGCAGCCTGAACACTGAAGCTTTCTTT.

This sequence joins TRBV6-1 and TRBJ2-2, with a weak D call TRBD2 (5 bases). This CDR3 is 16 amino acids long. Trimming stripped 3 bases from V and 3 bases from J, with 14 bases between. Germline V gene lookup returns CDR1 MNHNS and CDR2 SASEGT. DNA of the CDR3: TGTGCCAGCAGTGAGAGAGGGAGTTACTACACCGGGGAGCTGTTTTTT. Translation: CASSERGSYYTGELFF.

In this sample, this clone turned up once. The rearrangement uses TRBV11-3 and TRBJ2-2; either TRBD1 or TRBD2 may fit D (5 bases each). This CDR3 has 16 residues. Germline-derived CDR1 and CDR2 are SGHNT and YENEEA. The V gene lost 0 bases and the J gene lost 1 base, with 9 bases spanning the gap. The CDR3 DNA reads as TGTGCCAGCAGCTTAGATCCTGGGGGGAACACCGGGGAGCTGTTTTTT. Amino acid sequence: CASSLDPGGNTGELFF.

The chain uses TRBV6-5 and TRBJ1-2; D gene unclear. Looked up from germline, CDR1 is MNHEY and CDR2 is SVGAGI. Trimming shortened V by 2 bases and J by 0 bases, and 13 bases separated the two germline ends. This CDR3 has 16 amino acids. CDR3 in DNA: TGTGCCAGCAGTTACGGCGAAGGTTCTCCTAACTATGGCTACACCTTC. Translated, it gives CASSYGEGSPNYGYTF.

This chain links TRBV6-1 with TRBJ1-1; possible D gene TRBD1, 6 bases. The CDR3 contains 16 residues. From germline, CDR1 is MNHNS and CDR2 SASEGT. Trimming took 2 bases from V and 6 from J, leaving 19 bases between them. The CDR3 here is CASSELGANLRAEAFF. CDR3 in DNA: TGTGCCAGCAGTGAATTGGGGGCAAATCTCCGTGCTGAAGCTTTCTTT.

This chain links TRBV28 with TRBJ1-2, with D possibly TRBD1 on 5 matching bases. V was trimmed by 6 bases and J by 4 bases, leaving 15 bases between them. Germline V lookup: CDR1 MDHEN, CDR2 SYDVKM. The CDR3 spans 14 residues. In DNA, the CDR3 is TGTGCCAGCAGATACCGGGACCTAGCCTATGGCTACACCTTC. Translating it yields CASRYRDLAYGYTF.

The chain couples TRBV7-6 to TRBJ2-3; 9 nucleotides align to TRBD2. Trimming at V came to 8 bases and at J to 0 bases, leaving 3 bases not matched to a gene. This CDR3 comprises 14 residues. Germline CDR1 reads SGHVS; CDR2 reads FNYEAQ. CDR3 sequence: CASGTSGSTDTQYF. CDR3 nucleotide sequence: TGTGCCAGCGGCACTAGCGGGAGCACAGATACGCAGTATTTT.

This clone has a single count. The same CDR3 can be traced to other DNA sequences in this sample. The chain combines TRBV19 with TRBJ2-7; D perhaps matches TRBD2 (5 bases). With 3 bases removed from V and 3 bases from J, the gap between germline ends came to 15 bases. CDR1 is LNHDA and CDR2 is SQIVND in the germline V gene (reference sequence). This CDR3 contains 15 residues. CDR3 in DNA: TGTGCCAGTAGTATCTCAACGATGGGAGTCTACGAGCAGTACTTC. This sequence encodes CASSISTMGVYEQYF.

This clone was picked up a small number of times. The CDR3 nucleotides read TGTGCCAGTAGTACCAGACGCCAGACCGGGGAAAAACTGTTTTTT. Encoded protein: CASSTRRQTGEKLFF. This chain uses TRBV19 with TRBJ1-4, with unresolved D. CDR1 LNHDA and CDR2 SQIVND come from the germline V gene (reference sequence). The CDR3 loop spans 15 amino acids. Trimming left V 4 bases short and J 8 bases short, with 17 bases between.

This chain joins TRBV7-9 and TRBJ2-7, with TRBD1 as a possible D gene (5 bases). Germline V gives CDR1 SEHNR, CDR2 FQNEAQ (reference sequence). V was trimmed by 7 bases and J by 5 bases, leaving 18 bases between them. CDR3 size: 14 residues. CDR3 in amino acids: CASTLDSSSHEQYF. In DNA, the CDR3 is TGTGCCAGCACCCTAGACAGCTCTTCCCACGAGCAGTACTTC.

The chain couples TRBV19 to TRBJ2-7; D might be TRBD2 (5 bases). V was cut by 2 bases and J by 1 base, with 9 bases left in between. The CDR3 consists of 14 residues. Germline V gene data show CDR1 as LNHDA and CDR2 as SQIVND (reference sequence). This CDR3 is CASSIRESSYEQYF. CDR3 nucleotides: TGTGCCAGTAGTATAAGGGAGAGTTCCTACGAGCAGTACTTC.

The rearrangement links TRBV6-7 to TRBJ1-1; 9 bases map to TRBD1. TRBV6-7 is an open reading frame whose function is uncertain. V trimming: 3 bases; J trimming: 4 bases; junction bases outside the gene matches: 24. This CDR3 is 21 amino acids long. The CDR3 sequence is CASSYSVGGGQGIGSPTEAFF. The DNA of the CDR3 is TGTGCCAGCAGTTATAGTGTTGGTGGGGGACAGGGTATAGGATCCCCCACTGAAGCTTTCTTT.

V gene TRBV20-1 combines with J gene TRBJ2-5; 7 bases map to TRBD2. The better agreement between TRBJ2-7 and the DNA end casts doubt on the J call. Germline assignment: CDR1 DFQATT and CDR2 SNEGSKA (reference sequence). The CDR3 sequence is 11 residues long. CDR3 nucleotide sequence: TGCAGCCTGGGGGGGAATTACGAGCAGTACTTC. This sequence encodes CSLGGNYEQYF.

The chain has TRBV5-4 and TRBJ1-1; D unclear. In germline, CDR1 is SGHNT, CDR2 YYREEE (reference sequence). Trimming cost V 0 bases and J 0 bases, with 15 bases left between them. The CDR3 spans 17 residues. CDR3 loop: CASSLETAAAMNTEAFF. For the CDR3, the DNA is TGTGCCAGCAGCTTGGAAACCGCGGCGGCTATGAACACTGAAGCTTTCTTT.

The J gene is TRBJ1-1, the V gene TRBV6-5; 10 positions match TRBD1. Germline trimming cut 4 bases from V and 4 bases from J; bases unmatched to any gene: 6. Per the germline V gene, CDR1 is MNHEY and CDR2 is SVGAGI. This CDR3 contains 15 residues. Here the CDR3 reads CASSWLGTGATEAFF. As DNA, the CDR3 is TGTGCCAGCAGTTGGCTCGGGACAGGGGCCACTGAAGCTTTCTTT.

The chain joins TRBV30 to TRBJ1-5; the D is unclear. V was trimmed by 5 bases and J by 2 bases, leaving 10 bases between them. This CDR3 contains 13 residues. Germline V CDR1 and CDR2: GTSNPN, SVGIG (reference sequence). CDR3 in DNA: TGTGCCTGGGGGAAGGGAGGCAATCAGCCCCAGCATTTT. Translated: CAWGKGGNQPQHF.

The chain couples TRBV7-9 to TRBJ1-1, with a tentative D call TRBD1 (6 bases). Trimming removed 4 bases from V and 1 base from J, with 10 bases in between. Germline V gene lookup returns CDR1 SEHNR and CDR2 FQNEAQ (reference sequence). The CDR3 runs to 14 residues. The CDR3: CASSWGAKNTEAFF. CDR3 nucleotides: TGTGCCAGCAGCTGGGGGGCCAAGAACACTGAAGCTTTCTTT. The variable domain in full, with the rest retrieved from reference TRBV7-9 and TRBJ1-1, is DTGVSQNPRHKITKRGQNVTFRCDPISEHNRLYWYRQTLGQGPEFLTYFQNEAQLEKSRLLSDRFSAERPKGSFSTLEIQRTEQGDSAMYLCASSWGAKNTEAFFGQGTRLTVV.

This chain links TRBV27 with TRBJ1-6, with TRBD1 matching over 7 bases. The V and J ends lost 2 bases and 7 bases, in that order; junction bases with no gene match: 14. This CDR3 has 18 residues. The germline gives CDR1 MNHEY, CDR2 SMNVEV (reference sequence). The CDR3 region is CASSLARPGTVKNSPLHF. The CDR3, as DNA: TGTGCCAGCAGTTTAGCAAGACCCGGGACAGTGAAAAATTCACCCCTCCACTTT.

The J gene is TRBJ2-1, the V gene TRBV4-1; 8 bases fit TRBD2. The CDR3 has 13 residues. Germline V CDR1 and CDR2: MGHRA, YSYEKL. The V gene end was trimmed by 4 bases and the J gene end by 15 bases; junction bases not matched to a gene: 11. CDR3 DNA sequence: TGCGCCAGCAGCCCCCCGGCGACTAGCGCTATGTTCTTC. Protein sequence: CASSPPATSAMFF.

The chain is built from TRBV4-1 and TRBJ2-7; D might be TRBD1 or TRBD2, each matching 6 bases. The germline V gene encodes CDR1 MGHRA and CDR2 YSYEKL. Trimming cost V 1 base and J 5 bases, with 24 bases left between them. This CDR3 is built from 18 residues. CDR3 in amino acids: CASSQGARGQASFHEQYF. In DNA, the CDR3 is TGCGCCAGCAGCCAAGGGGCCCGGGGGCAGGCTTCCTTCCACGAGCAGTACTTC.